This T cell receptor beta chain derives from a study of T cell changes during pregnancy in multiple sclerosis. TCRdb's table, derived via immunoSEQ multiplex PCR, lists solely in-frame clones and lacks some. The sample has approximately 48,000 clones; under 95% are singletons. Germline V gene lookup returns CDR1 SGHTA and CDR2 FQGNSA. The CDR3 length is 13 residues. V lost 6 bases to trimming and J lost 5 bases, with 13 bases between them. The TCR sequence derives from a female donor with multiple sclerosis, enrolled in a pregnancy study. Sample: CD8+ T cells from peripheral blood mononuclear cells, taken before pregnancy. The chain has TRBV7-2 and TRBJ1-2; possible D gene TRBD1, 5 bases. CDR3 nucleotides: TGTGCCAGCAGACGGGACTCCTCGTATGGCTACACCTTC. This encodes CASRRDSSYGYTF.